These T cell receptor beta chains were read from a single sample in a study of shared clonotypes between healthy human individuals. Assay used: immunoSEQ multiplex PCR; TCRdb lists only in-frame clones, some missing. The profile shows about 490,000 clones, 81% of them singletons. Sequences were obtained from PBMCs. The source is a woman aged 40-49 years in good health. Some clones in this sample may be carry-over from other donors' samples. Each CDR3 is given without its conserved first and last residue.

V,J,CDR3
TRBV5-5,TRBJ2-5,ASSLRATSLQETQY
TRBV2,TRBJ2-1,ASSDGLAGIYNEQF
TRBV7-3,TRBJ2-3,ASSLRGGWADTQY
TRBV7-9,TRBJ2-7,ASGREGYEQY
TRBV28,TRBJ1-5,ASSPALRGNQPQH
TRBV7-9,TRBJ2-1,ASSQDAGHIYNEQF
TRBV5-5,TRBJ2-7,ASSPGLALGEQY
TRBV27,TRBJ2-5,ASSLLGSGRGKTQY
TRBV18,TRBJ1-2,ASSNIVDRVGYT
TRBV6-6,TRBJ2-5,ASGVSGAVSGTQY
TRBV30,TRBJ2-7,AWSVEYEQY
TRBV30,TRBJ2-5,AWRPQGVYGTQY
TRBV7-6,TRBJ2-7,ASSPRQGVYEQY
TRBV2,TRBJ2-1,ASSDLRGNEQF
TRBV7-2,TRBJ2-5,ASSLFIAGVQETQY
TRBV19,TRBJ2-1,ASSPAKVGYEQF
TRBV2,TRBJ1-1,ASSPQGLGNTEAF
TRBV5-5,TRBJ2-5,ASSLARDIETQY
TRBV11-2,TRBJ2-5,ASSGLAGGHTRETQY
TRBV5-6,TRBJ2-7,ASSYRDRGPTTQY
TRBV6-1,TRBJ2-7,ASSEAENHEQY
TRBV18,TRBJ2-5,ASSPLEQETQY
TRBV6-5,TRBJ1-5,ASSSRNQPQH
TRBV6-1,TRBJ2-5,ASSALLAGEGETQY
TRBV10-3,TRBJ2-7,AISPDSLAYEQY
TRBV2,TRBJ2-3,ASSEGTSGRYTQY
TRBV13,TRBJ1-4,ASTSGSTNEKLF
TRBV11-3,TRBJ2-3,ASSFDRATDTQY
TRBV16,TRBJ1-1,ASSQTGKGEAF
TRBV9,TRBJ2-1,ASSVDKGWVNEQF
TRBV2,TRBJ2-7,ASRRQGSTYEQY
TRBV7-2,TRBJ2-3,ASRDTTQGDTQY
TRBV5-8,TRBJ2-7,ASSPGGGVSYEQY
TRBV19,TRBJ2-5,ASSEPSGTQKETQY
TRBV18,TRBJ2-7,ASSRGTGASYEQY
TRBV7-8,TRBJ2-7,ASSLLRTSGKGFLYEQY
TRBV9,TRBJ2-7,ASSVGDSSYEQY
TRBV11-3,TRBJ2-1,ASSLRGVQGRNEQF
TRBV5-1,TRBJ2-2,ASSANPNTGELF
TRBV2,TRBJ1-1,ASSPGQGATEAF
TRBV27,TRBJ2-5,ASSLQRSRGETQY
TRBV2,TRBJ1-1,ASRPEGDTEAF
TRBV5-6,TRBJ2-2,ASSPAGRHTGELF